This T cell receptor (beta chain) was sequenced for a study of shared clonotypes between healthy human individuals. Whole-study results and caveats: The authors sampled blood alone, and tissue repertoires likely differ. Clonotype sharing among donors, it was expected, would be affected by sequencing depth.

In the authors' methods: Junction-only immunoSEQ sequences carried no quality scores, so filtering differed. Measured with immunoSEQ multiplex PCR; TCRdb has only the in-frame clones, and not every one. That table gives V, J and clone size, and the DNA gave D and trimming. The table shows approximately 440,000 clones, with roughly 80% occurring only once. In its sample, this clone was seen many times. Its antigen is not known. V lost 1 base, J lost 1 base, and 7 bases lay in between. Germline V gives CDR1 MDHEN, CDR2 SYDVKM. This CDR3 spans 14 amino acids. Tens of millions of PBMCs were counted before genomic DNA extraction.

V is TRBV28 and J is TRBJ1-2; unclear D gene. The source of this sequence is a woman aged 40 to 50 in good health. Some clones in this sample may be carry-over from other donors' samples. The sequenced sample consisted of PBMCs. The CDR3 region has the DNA TGTGCCAGCAGTTTATCGGGTTTTAACTATGGCTACACCTTC. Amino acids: CASSLSGFNYGYTF.